This T cell receptor (beta chain) is drawn from a study of T-cell memory formation after mild COVID-19 (dated by TCRdb to the early 2020s). About the study as a whole: TCR sequence clusters from the two donors were found to be largely donor specific. Longitudinal TCRalpha and TCRbeta repertoire sequencing tracked T-cell clones expanding and contracting after mild COVID-19 in two donors. Two young, previously healthy adult volunteers made up the cohort, one male and one female. Points the paper makes about the study in general: Whether the second-wave clones peaking on day 37 were SARS-CoV-2 specific was not confirmed. Some responding clones were detected in pre-infection memory, suggesting pre-existing cross-reactive memory T cells joined the SARS-CoV-2 response. Clones that contracted from day 15 to 85 showed balanced CD4/CD8 phenotypes, whereas a second wave of clones that expanded from day 15 to 37 leaned towards CD4+. Contracting CD4+ clones turned up mainly in the CM and EM memory subsets, whereas EMRA was where CD8+ clones were enriched. Only a couple of mild cases were covered in the study, and larger cohorts including severe cases with pre-infection samples were considered necessary.

Data came from an Illumina NovaSeq 6000. cDNA libraries for TCRalpha and TCRbeta were prepared by 5'RACE using constant-segment primers, with sample barcodes and unique molecular identifiers added. Trizol reagent was used to extract RNA from every sample. Libraries were amplified in two PCR steps, with a second sample barcode and Illumina TruSeq adapters added in the second step. Sequencing of the libraries was done on an Illumina NovaSeq, producing 2 x 150 bp paired-end reads. The source study handled its data this way. The reads were demultiplexed and collapsed into UMI-guided consensus sequences using migec v1.2.7. Using mixcr v2.1.11, UMI consensuses were aligned to TRA and TRB V and J templates and then assembled into clonotypes. Expanded or contracted clonotypes were those called significant by both edgeR and NoisET, with noise models trained on biological replicates. For edgeR calls, the thresholds were a false discovery rate-adjusted p below 0.01 and a log2 fold-change of 1. As an exploratory analysis of dynamics, max-normalized trajectories of the 1000 most abundant clonotypes were examined with PCA combined with hierarchical clustering. Separately sequenced CD4+ and CD8+ repertoires were used to assign a CD4 or CD8 phenotype to each responding clone. TCRdb reworked the public reads: Q25 trimming with fastp, MiXCR clone assembly, productive beta chains retained. CDR3 protein duplicates are merged, each entry listing the most common genes and DNA. None of the V and J calls come from the authors' own analysis; TCRdb made them. Across this sample there are around 80,000 distinct CDR3 sequences, with roughly 14% seen only once. The biggest ten clones account for 25% to 35% of the sample.

Ficoll-Paque density gradient centrifugation was used to isolate PBMCs. V and J are trimmed by 6 bases and 0 bases, and the gene matches miss 5 bases of the junction. Reading the germline V gene (reference sequence) gives CDR1 GTSNPN and CDR2 SVGIG. The CDR3 contains 16 residues, cysteine and phenylalanine counted. Only CDR3 DNA is held: 48 bases, read in frame from base 1. As regards this clonotype: There is no known antigen for this receptor. One base away there is no much larger clone; base qualities are not given.

The rearrangement combines TRBV30 with TRBJ2-6; TRBD1 matches 10 bases in the middle. The TCR sequence derives from an adult woman who had mild COVID-19 (a few samples of this study predate the infection). The sample titles of this study are shuffled in the database, so cell type and time point are left out; the donor was told from shared clones. The sequenced sample was PBMCs or a T cell subset sorted from them (not recorded which). CDR3 protein: CACETGGVSGANVLTF. The DNA sequence is given as TGTGCCTGTGAGACAGGGGGCGTCTCTGGGGCCAACGTCCTGACTTTC.